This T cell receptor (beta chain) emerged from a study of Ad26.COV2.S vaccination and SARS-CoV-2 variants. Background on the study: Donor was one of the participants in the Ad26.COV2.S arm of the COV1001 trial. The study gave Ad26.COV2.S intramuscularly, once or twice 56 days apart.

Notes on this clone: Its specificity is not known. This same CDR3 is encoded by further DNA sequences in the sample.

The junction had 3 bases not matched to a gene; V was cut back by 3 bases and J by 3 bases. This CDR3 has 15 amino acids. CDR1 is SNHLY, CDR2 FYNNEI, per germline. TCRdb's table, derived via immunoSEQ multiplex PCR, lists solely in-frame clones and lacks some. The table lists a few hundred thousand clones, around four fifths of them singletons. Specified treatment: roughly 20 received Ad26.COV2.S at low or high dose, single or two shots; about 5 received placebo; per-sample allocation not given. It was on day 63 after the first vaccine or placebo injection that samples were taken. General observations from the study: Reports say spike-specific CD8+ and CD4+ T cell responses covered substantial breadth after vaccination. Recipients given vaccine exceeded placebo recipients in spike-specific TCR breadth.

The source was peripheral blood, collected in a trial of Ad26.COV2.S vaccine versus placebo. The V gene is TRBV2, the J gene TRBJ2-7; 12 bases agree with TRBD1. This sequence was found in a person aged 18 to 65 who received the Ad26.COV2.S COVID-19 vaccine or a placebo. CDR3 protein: CASSEGQGAFYEQYF. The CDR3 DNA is TGTGCCAGCAGTGAGGGACAGGGGGCTTTCTACGAGCAGTACTTC.